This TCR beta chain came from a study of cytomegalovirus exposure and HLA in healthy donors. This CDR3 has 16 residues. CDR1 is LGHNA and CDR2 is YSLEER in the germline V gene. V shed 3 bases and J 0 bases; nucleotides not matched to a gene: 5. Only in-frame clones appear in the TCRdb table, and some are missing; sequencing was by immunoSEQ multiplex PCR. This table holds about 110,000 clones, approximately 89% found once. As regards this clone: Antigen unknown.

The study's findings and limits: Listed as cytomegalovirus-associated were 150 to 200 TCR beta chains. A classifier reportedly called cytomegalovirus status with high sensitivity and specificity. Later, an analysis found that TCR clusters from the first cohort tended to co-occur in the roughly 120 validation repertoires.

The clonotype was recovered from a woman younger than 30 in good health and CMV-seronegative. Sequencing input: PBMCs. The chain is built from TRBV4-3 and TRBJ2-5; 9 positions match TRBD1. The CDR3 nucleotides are TGCGCCAGCAGCCAGACAGGGGGACGGTACCAAGAGACCCAGTACTTC. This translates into CASSQTGGRYQETQYF.